This T cell receptor (beta chain) was sequenced in a study of T cells expressing NK-cell markers. General study points: Also leading the CD3+CD56-NKG2C+ fraction in a handful of donors were these clonotypes. NKG2C+ dominant clonotype frequencies in six or seven donors were about 1.0-8% of CD8+ T cells.

TCRdb reprocessed the 5' RACE reads and stores each CDR3 protein as one record, lacking DNA. The table counts roughly 3,000 distinct CDR3 sequences; around 30% lies in the top ten. The germline gives CDR1 DFQATT, CDR2 SNEGSKA (reference sequence). This CDR3 is built from 18 residues. A word on this clonotype: Its antigen is unknown.

Material: blood T cells: a sorted CD56 or NKG2C T cell subset, CD4+ or CD8+ T cells, or bulk PBMC T cells (not recorded which). The rearrangement joins TRBV20-1 to TRBJ1-2. This TCR was sampled from a woman younger than 35 in good health. The CDR3 region is CSARVRYRPTSAFYGYTF.